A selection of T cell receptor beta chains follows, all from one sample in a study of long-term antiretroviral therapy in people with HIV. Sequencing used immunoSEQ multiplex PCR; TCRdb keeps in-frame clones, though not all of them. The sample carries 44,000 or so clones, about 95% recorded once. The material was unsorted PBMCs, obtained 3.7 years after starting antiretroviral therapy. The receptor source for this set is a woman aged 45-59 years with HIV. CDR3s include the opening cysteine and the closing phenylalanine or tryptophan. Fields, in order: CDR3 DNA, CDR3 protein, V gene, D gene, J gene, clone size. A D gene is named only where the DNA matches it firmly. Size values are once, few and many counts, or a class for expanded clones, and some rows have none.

CDR3 DNA: TGTGCCAGCAGCTTACGCGAGACTCGTGTCACTCGTAGCAATCAGCCCCAGCATTTT; CDR3 protein: CASSLRETRVTRSNQPQHF; V gene: TRBV7-8; D gene: .; J gene: TRBJ1-5; clone size: .
CDR3 DNA: TGTGCCAGCAGCTTAGCGGCGGAAGGGATGAAGGCTTTCTTT; CDR3 protein: CASSLAAEGMKAFF; V gene: TRBV7-8; D gene: .; J gene: TRBJ1-1; clone size: .
CDR3 DNA: TGCGCCAGCAGCTTGGTGTCAGATTGGCAGGCCTACGAGCAGTACTTC; CDR3 protein: CASSLVSDWQAYEQYF; V gene: TRBV5-1; D gene: .; J gene: TRBJ2-7; clone size: .
CDR3 DNA: TGTGCCAGCAGTGAAGCTGGCAGGGTTGCTGGCTACACCTTC; CDR3 protein: CASSEAGRVAGYTF; V gene: TRBV6-1; D gene: .; J gene: TRBJ1-2; clone size: .
CDR3 DNA: TGTGCCAGCAAGGAGGGGGCCGAGACCCAGTACTTC; CDR3 protein: CASKEGAETQYF; V gene: TRBV6-1; D gene: .; J gene: TRBJ2-5; clone size: .
CDR3 DNA: TGTGCCAGCACCCGGGACTTTACAGATACGCAGTATTTT; CDR3 protein: CASTRDFTDTQYF; V gene: TRBV2; D gene: .; J gene: TRBJ2-3; clone size: .
CDR3 DNA: TGTGCCTGGAGTCTGGGTTCGTGGTCCGGGGAGCTGTTTTTT; CDR3 protein: CAWSLGSWSGELFF; V gene: TRBV30; D gene: .; J gene: TRBJ2-2; clone size: .
CDR3 DNA: TGTGCCAGCAGCTTAGGGGCGGTAAAAAACACTGAAGCTTTCTTT; CDR3 protein: CASSLGAVKNTEAFF; V gene: TRBV7-3; D gene: .; J gene: TRBJ1-1; clone size: .
CDR3 DNA: TGCGCCAGCAGCCAAGACCAAGTGACAGTCCCCTACGAGCAGTACTTC; CDR3 protein: CASSQDQVTVPYEQYF; V gene: TRBV4-1; D gene: .; J gene: TRBJ2-7; clone size: once
CDR3 DNA: TGTGCCAGCAGCCCGATCAGGGGGCAGTCCTACAATGAGCAGTTCTTC; CDR3 protein: CASSPIRGQSYNEQFF; V gene: TRBV11-2; D gene: TRBD1; J gene: TRBJ2-1; clone size: .
CDR3 DNA: TGTGCCAGCAGCCCCTTGACAGGGTCTGGAAACACCATATATTTT; CDR3 protein: CASSPLTGSGNTIYF; V gene: TRBV16; D gene: TRBD1; J gene: TRBJ1-3; clone size: .
CDR3 DNA: TGTGCCAGCAGTGAAAAGTCTGGCTGGGATTCACCCCTCCACTTT; CDR3 protein: CASSEKSGWDSPLHF; V gene: TRBV2; D gene: .; J gene: TRBJ1-6; clone size: once
CDR3 DNA: TGCGCCAGCAGCCAAGACCGTAATTCAGATACGCAGTATTTT; CDR3 protein: CASSQDRNSDTQYF; V gene: TRBV4-3; D gene: .; J gene: TRBJ2-3; clone size: .
CDR3 DNA: TGTGCCAGCAGCGTGACGGAGACTTACTACGAGCAGTACTTC; CDR3 protein: CASSVTETYYEQYF; V gene: TRBV9; D gene: .; J gene: TRBJ2-7; clone size: .
CDR3 DNA: TGTGCCAGTGGACAGGGGGTGGACTATGGCTACACCTTC; CDR3 protein: CASGQGVDYGYTF; V gene: TRBV19; D gene: TRBD1; J gene: TRBJ1-2; clone size: .
CDR3 DNA: TGTGCCAGCAGCTCTTTGTCGGGGGGGAGCACTGAAGCTTTCTTT; CDR3 protein: CASSSLSGGSTEAFF; V gene: TRBV7-9; D gene: .; J gene: TRBJ1-1; clone size: .
CDR3 DNA: TGTGCCAGCGCCGGGGGACTAGCGGGGAGGGAAGAGACCCAGTACTTC; CDR3 protein: CASAGGLAGREETQYF; V gene: TRBV28; D gene: TRBD2; J gene: TRBJ2-5; clone size: .
CDR3 DNA: TGTGCCAGCAGCCACAGGCTCCAAGAGACCCAGTACTTC; CDR3 protein: CASSHRLQETQYF; V gene: TRBV5-4; D gene: .; J gene: TRBJ2-5; clone size: .
CDR3 DNA: TGTGCCAGCAGCCCACCAGGGATCCCCAACACTGAAGCTTTCTTT; CDR3 protein: CASSPPGIPNTEAFF; V gene: TRBV9; D gene: .; J gene: TRBJ1-1; clone size: .
CDR3 DNA: TGCGCCAGCAGCCTACTGGGACTAGCTTCCCGGGAGTTCTTC; CDR3 protein: CASSLLGLASREFF; V gene: TRBV4-1; D gene: TRBD2; J gene: TRBJ2-1; clone size: .
CDR3 DNA: TGTGCCAGCAGCTTAGTCATTATCGATGAGCAGTTCTTC; CDR3 protein: CASSLVIIDEQFF; V gene: TRBV7-9; D gene: .; J gene: TRBJ2-1; clone size: .
CDR3 DNA: TGTGCCAGCTCACCAGCGACAGCCAACTATGGCTACACCTTC; CDR3 protein: CASSPATANYGYTF; V gene: TRBV18; D gene: .; J gene: TRBJ1-2; clone size: few
CDR3 DNA: TGTGCCAGCAGCCCCCGCTGGGGGCCTTTGGAGCAGTACTTC; CDR3 protein: CASSPRWGPLEQYF; V gene: TRBV7-9; D gene: .; J gene: TRBJ2-7; clone size: .
CDR3 DNA: TGTGCCAGCAGCACCGGGACAGGGTCCGCCGGGGAGCTGTTTTTT; CDR3 protein: CASSTGTGSAGELFF; V gene: TRBV11-3; D gene: TRBD1; J gene: TRBJ2-2; clone size: .
CDR3 DNA: TGTGCCAGCAGCCAAGTTTCAGGGTTAATAAATTCACCCCTCCACTTT; CDR3 protein: CASSQVSGLINSPLHF; V gene: TRBV14; D gene: .; J gene: TRBJ1-6; clone size: once
CDR3 DNA: TGTGCCATCAGCGCGGGAAGCTCTGGGGCCAACGTCCTGACTTTC; CDR3 protein: CAISAGSSGANVLTF; V gene: TRBV10-3; D gene: .; J gene: TRBJ2-6; clone size: .
CDR3 DNA: TGTGCCAGCAGCCCGGTCCCACTAGCTGGCACCGGGGAGCTGTTTTTT; CDR3 protein: CASSPVPLAGTGELFF; V gene: TRBV7-3; D gene: .; J gene: TRBJ2-2; clone size: .
CDR3 DNA: TGTGCCAGCAGCAAACAAGTAGCCCAAGGATGGGAGCTGTTTTTT; CDR3 protein: CASSKQVAQGWELFF; V gene: TRBV21-1; D gene: .; J gene: TRBJ2-2; clone size: once
CDR3 DNA: TGTGCCAGCAGCTTGAGTCTGGATCGACCCCAGCATTTT; CDR3 protein: CASSLSLDRPQHF; V gene: TRBV11-2; D gene: .; J gene: TRBJ1-5; clone size: .
CDR3 DNA: TGTGCCAGCAGTTTATCGGCAGGGCGCCAAGAGACCCAGTACTTC; CDR3 protein: CASSLSAGRQETQYF; V gene: TRBV27; D gene: .; J gene: TRBJ2-5; clone size: .
CDR3 DNA: TGTGCCAGCAGCTTCCCGGGGCGCGACACTGAAGCTTTCTTT; CDR3 protein: CASSFPGRDTEAFF; V gene: TRBV11-2; D gene: .; J gene: TRBJ1-1; clone size: .
CDR3 DNA: TGTGCCTGGAAACAGGGGAGCTCCTACGAGCAGTACTTC; CDR3 protein: CAWKQGSSYEQYF; V gene: TRBV30; D gene: TRBD1; J gene: TRBJ2-7; clone size: once
CDR3 DNA: TGCGCCAGCAGCTTGGGTGGAGCGGGGGCCCGAGAGACCCAGTACTTC; CDR3 protein: CASSLGGAGARETQYF; V gene: TRBV5-1; D gene: TRBD2; J gene: TRBJ2-5; clone size: .
CDR3 DNA: TGTGCCAGCAGTAGCAGGGGGCGTAGAGAAGATACGCAGTATTTT; CDR3 protein: CASSSRGRREDTQYF; V gene: TRBV6-6; D gene: TRBD1; J gene: TRBJ2-3; clone size: .
CDR3 DNA: TGTGCCAGCAGCGTAGAGGGCAGGGGCAGGGACGAGCAGTACTTC; CDR3 protein: CASSVEGRGRDEQYF; V gene: TRBV9; D gene: .; J gene: TRBJ2-7; clone size: .
CDR3 DNA: TGTGCCAGCAGTGACCGGGACACTGGAAACACCATATATTTT; CDR3 protein: CASSDRDTGNTIYF; V gene: TRBV6-1; D gene: .; J gene: TRBJ1-3; clone size: .
CDR3 DNA: TGTGCCAGCAGCGCGGACGACGAAAAACTGTTTTTT; CDR3 protein: CASSADDEKLFF; V gene: TRBV7-2; D gene: .; J gene: TRBJ1-4; clone size: .
CDR3 DNA: TGTGCCAGCAGCTTATCCGATACGCAGTATTTT; CDR3 protein: CASSLSDTQYF; V gene: TRBV7-8; D gene: .; J gene: TRBJ2-3; clone size: .
CDR3 DNA: TGCGCCAGCAGCTGGGGACTAGCGGGGTCCTACGAGCAGTACTTC; CDR3 protein: CASSWGLAGSYEQYF; V gene: TRBV5-1; D gene: TRBD2; J gene: TRBJ2-7; clone size: .
CDR3 DNA: TGCAGCGTTGAACGCAGGGGGCAGGAGGGCTACACCTTC; CDR3 protein: CSVERRGQEGYTF; V gene: TRBV29-1; D gene: TRBD1; J gene: TRBJ1-2; clone size: .
CDR3 DNA: TGTGCCAGTAGACAGGGCAGGGGGAATTATGGCTACACCTTC; CDR3 protein: CASRQGRGNYGYTF; V gene: TRBV19; D gene: TRBD1; J gene: TRBJ1-2; clone size: .
CDR3 DNA: TGTGCCAGCAGTGTTACTCGACAGGGACACTCTGGGGCCAACGTCCTGACTTTC; CDR3 protein: CASSVTRQGHSGANVLTF; V gene: TRBV2; D gene: TRBD1; J gene: TRBJ2-6; clone size: .
CDR3 DNA: TGTGCCAGCAGTCAGCCGGGACAACAAGCTTTCTTT; CDR3 protein: CASSQPGQQAFF; V gene: TRBV9; D gene: .; J gene: TRBJ1-1; clone size: once
CDR3 DNA: TGCGCCAGCAGTGTATTCCGCCTCGATAACTATGGCTACACCTTC; CDR3 protein: CASSVFRLDNYGYTF; V gene: TRBV10-2; D gene: .; J gene: TRBJ1-2; clone size: .
CDR3 DNA: TGTGCCAGCAGTGTCAGGACAGGGTGGGCCAACGTCCTGACTTTC; CDR3 protein: CASSVRTGWANVLTF; V gene: TRBV2; D gene: TRBD1; J gene: TRBJ2-6; clone size: once
CDR3 DNA: TGTGCCAGCAGCAAATTTGGCAGGGCAAACTTC; CDR3 protein: CASSKFGRANF; V gene: TRBV21-1; D gene: .; J gene: TRBJ2-5; clone size: .
CDR3 DNA: TGTGCCAGCAGCGTAGGGGGGACAGGGCCCGAGGAGGGCTACACCTTC; CDR3 protein: CASSVGGTGPEEGYTF; V gene: TRBV9; D gene: TRBD1; J gene: TRBJ1-2; clone size: .
CDR3 DNA: TGTGCCAGCAGCCATAGTTTGGCGCAACAAGAGACCCAGTACTTC; CDR3 protein: CASSHSLAQQETQYF; V gene: TRBV7-9; D gene: .; J gene: TRBJ2-5; clone size: .
CDR3 DNA: TGTGCCAGCAGCTTCTTGACAGGAGGAGTAGAGACCCAGTACTTC; CDR3 protein: CASSFLTGGVETQYF; V gene: TRBV5-6; D gene: .; J gene: TRBJ2-5; clone size: .
CDR3 DNA: TGTGCCAGCAGCTTGGGGGAATACGAGCAGTACTTC; CDR3 protein: CASSLGEYEQYF; V gene: TRBV5-5; D gene: .; J gene: TRBJ2-7; clone size: .
CDR3 DNA: TGCGCCAGCAGTGTCGAAGGACGGCTCCAAGAGACCCAGTACTTC; CDR3 protein: CASSVEGRLQETQYF; V gene: TRBV10-1; D gene: .; J gene: TRBJ2-5; clone size: .
CDR3 DNA: TGTGCCAGCAGTCGTGGACTAGCGCATTCCTACGAGCAGTACTTC; CDR3 protein: CASSRGLAHSYEQYF; V gene: TRBV6-5; D gene: TRBD2; J gene: TRBJ2-7; clone size: .
CDR3 DNA: TGTGCCAGCAGCTTAACGTTGGAGGGGTCACCCCTCCACTTT; CDR3 protein: CASSLTLEGSPLHF; V gene: TRBV7-3; D gene: .; J gene: TRBJ1-6; clone size: .
CDR3 DNA: TGCGCCAGCAGCCGGGACAGGGGGAAAGGCACTGAAGCTTTCTTT; CDR3 protein: CASSRDRGKGTEAFF; V gene: TRBV5-1; D gene: TRBD1; J gene: TRBJ1-1; clone size: .